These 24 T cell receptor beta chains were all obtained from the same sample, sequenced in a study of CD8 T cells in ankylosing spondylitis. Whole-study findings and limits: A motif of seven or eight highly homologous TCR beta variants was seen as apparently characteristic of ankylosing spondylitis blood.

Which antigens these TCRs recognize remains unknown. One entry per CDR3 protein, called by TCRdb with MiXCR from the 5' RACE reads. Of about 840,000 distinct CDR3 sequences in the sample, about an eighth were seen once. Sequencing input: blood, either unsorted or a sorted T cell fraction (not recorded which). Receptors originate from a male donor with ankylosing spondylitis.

The CDR3 nucleotides are TGTGCCAGCAGCAAACTAGCGGGAGGGCCGGGGGAGAGAACGCAGTATTTT. This sequence encodes CASSKLAGGPGERTQYF. J is TRBJ2-3 and V is TRBV7-9, with 13 bases fitting TRBD2. Germline V CDR1 and CDR2: SEHNR, FQNEAQ (reference sequence). The CDR3 has 17 residues. Trimming at V came to 5 bases and at J to 9 bases, leaving 14 bases not matched to a gene.

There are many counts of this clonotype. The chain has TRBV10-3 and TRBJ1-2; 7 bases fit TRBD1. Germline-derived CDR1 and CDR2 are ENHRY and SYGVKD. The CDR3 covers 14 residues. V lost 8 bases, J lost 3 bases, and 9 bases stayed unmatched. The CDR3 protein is CAIRDRGLDYGYTF. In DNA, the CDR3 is TGTGCCATCCGGGACAGAGGTCTCGACTATGGCTACACCTTC.

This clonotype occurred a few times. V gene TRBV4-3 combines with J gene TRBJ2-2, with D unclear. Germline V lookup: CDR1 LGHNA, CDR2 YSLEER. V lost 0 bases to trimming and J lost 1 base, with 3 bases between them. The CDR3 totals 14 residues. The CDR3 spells CASSQDENTGELFF. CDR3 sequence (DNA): TGCGCCAGCAGCCAAGATGAGAACACCGGGGAGCTGTTTTTT.

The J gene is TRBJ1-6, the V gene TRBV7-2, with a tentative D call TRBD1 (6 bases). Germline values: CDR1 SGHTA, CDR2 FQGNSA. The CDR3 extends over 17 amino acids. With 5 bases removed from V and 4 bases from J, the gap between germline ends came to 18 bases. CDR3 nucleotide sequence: TGTGCCAGCAGCGCATTCTCCGACAGGAATTATAATTCACCCCTCCACTTT. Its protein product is CASSAFSDRNYNSPLHF. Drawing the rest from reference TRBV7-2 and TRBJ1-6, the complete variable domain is GAGVSQSPSNKVTEKGKDVELRCDPISGHTALYWYRQSLGQGLEFLIYFQGNSAPDKSGLPSDRFSAERTGGSVSTLTIQRTQQEDSAVYLCASSAFSDRNYNSPLHFGNGTRLTVT.

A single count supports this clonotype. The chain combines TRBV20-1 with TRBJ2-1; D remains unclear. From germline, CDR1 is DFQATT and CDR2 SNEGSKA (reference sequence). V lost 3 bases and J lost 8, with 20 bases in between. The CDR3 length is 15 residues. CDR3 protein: CSASNFRRGLDEQFF. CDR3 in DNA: TGCAGTGCTAGTAATTTCAGGCGCGGTCTAGATGAGCAGTTCTTC.

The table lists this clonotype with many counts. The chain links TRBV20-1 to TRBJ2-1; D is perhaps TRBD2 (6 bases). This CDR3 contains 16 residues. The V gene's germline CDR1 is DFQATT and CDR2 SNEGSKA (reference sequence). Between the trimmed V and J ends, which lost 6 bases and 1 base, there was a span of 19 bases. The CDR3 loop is CSAARMGGSSYNEQFF. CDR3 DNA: TGCAGTGCGGCCAGGATGGGGGGTAGTTCCTACAATGAGCAGTTCTTC.

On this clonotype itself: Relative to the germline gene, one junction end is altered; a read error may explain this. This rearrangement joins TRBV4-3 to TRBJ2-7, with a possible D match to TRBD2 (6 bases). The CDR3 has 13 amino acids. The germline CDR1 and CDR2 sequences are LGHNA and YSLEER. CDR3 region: CASSQDPGTPSNF. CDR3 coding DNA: TGCGCCAGCAGCCAAGATCCGGGGACTCCCTCTAACTTC.

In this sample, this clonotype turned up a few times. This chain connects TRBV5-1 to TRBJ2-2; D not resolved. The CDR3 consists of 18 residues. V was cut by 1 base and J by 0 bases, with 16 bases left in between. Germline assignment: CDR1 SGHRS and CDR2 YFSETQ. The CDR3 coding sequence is TGCGCCAGCAGCTTGTCCCGAGGAATCTACTCGAACACCGGGGAGCTGTTTTTT. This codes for CASSLSRGIYSNTGELFF.

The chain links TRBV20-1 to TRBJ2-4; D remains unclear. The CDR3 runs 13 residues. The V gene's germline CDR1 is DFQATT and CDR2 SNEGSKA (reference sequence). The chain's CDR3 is CSWDELAKNIQYF. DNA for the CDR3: TGCAGCTGGGATGAGCTAGCCAAAAACATTCAGTACTTC.

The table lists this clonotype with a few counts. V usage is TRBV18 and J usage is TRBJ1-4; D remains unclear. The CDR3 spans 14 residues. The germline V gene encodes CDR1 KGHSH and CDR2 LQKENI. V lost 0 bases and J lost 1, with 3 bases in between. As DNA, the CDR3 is TGTGCCAGCTCACCACCCGGAACTAATGAAAAACTGTTTTTT. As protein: CASSPPGTNEKLFF.

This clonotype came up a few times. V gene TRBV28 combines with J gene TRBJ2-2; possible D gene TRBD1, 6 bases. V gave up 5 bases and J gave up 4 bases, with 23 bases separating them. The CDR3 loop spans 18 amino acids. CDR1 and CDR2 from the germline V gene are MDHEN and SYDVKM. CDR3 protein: CASSPGTLGALSTGELFF. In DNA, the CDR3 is TGTGCCAGCAGTCCCGGGACACTTGGGGCCTTGAGCACCGGGGAGCTGTTTTTT.

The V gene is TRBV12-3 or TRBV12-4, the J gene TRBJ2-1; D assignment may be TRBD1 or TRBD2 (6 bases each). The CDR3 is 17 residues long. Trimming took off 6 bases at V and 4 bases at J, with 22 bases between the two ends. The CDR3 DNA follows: TGTGCCAGCAGCCACATCGCCTGGGGGGCGCGGTACAATGAGCAGTTCTTC. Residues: CASSHIAWGARYNEQFF.

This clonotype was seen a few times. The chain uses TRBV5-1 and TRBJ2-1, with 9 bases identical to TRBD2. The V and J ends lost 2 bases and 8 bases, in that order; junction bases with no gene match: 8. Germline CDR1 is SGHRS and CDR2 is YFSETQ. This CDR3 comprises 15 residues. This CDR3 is CASSLAGTSLDEQFF. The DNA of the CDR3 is TGCGCCAGCAGCTTAGCCGGGACTAGCTTGGATGAGCAGTTCTTC.

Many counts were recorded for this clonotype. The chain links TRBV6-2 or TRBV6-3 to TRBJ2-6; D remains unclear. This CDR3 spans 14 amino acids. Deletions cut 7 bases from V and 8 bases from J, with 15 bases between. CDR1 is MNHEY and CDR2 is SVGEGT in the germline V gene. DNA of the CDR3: TGTGCCAGCACCCCAGCACCTCTCCCCAACGTCCTGACTTTC. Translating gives CASTPAPLPNVLTF.

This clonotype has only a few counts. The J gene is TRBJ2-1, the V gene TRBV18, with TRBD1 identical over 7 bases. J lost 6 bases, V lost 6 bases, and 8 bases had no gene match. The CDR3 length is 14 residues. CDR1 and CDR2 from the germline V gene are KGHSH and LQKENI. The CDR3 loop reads CASSFGQEGNEQFF. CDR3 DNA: TGTGCCAGCTCTTTCGGACAGGAAGGCAATGAGCAGTTCTTC.

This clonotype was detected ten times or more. The CDR3 region is CASSRSSGNTIYF. The CDR3 nucleotides are TGTGCCAGCAGTCGGAGCTCTGGAAACACCATATATTTT. The chain has TRBV12-3 or TRBV12-4 and TRBJ1-3; no clear D. V was trimmed by 5 bases and J by 0 bases, leaving 5 bases between them. This CDR3 spans 13 amino acids.

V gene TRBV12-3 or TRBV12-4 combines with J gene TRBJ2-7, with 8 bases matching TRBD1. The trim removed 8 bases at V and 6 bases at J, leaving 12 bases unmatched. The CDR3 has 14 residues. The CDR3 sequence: CASCGTGGPTEQYF. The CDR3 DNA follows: TGTGCCAGCTGTGGGACAGGCGGCCCCACCGAGCAGTACTTC.

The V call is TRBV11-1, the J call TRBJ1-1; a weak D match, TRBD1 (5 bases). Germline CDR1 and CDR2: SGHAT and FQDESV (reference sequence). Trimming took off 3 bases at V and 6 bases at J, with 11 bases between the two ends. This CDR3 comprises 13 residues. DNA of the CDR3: TGTGCCAGCAGCTTCGTCGGGGGTGCTGAAGCTTTCTTT. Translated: CASSFVGGAEAFF.

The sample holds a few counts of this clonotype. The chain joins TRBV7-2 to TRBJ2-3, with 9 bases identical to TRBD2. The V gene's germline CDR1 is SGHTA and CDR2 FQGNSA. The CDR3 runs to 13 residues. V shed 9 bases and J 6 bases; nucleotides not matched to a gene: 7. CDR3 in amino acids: CASSGSWGDTQYF. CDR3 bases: TGTGCCAGTAGCGGGAGCTGGGGGGATACGCAGTATTTT.

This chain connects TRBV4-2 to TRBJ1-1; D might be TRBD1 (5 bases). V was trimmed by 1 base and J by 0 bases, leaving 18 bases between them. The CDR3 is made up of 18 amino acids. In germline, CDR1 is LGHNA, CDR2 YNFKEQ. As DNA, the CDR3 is TGTGCCAGCAGCCAAGGAGGAGGCAGGGCGAGCATGAACACTGAAGCTTTCTTT. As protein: CASSQGGGRASMNTEAFF.

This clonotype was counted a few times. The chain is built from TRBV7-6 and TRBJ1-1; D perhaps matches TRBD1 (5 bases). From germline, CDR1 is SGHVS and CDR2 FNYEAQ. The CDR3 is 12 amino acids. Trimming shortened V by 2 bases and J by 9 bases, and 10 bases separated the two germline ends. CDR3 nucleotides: TGTGCCAGCAGCTTAAGGGGTGGAAAAGCTTTCTTT. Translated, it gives CASSLRGGKAFF. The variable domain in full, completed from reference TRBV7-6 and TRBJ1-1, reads GAGVSQSPRYKVTKRGQDVALRCDPISGHVSLYWYRQALGQGPEFLTYFNYEAQQDKSGLPNDRFSAERPEGSISTLTIQRTEQRDSAMYRCASSLRGGKAFFGQGTRLTVV.

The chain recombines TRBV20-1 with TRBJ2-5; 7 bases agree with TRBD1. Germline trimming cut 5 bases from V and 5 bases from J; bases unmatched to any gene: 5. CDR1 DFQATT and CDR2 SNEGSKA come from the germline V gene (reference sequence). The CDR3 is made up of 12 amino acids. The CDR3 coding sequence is TGCAGTGCTTGCCGGACAGGCGAGACCCAGTACTTC. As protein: CSACRTGETQYF.

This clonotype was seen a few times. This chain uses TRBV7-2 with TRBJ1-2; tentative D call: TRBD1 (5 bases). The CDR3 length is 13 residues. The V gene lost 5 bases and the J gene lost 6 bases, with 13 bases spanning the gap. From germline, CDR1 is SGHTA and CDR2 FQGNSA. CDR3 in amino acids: CASSMRGAHGYTF. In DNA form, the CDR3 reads TGTGCCAGCAGCATGAGGGGAGCCCATGGCTACACCTTC.

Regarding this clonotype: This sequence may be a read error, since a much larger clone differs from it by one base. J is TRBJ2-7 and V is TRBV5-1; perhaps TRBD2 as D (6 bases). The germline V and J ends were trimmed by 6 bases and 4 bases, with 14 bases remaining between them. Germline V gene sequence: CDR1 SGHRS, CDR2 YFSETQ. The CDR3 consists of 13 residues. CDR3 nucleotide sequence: TGCGCCAGCATGGGCGGAGGGAATTACGAGCAGTACTTC. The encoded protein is CASMGGGNYEQYF.